This TCR beta chain was observed in a study of T cell repertoires in cytomegalovirus infection. The wider study: Used in the study were CMV epitopes, some recently identified and HLA-C-restricted, others well-studied and HLA-B-restricted.

TCRdb re-called the reads through MiXCR, storing one row per CDR3 protein. The top ten clones hold 58% of a sample with more than 95,000 distinct CDR3 sequences, more than 30% of them seen once. Remarks on this clonotype: Antigen specificity is unknown.

The source was CD8+ T cells from cultured PBMCs, collected from culture after CMV antigen stimulation. This TCR was sampled from a human donor in good health (CMV status not recorded). Some clones in this sample may be carry-over from other donors' samples.

CDR3 loop: CASSHRDGTYEQYF. CDR3 bases: TGCGCCAGCAGCCACAGGGACGGAACCTACGAGCAGTACTTC. The V call is TRBV4-1, the J call TRBJ2-7, with D perhaps given as TRBD1 or TRBD2 (5 bases each). Germline-derived CDR1 and CDR2 are MGHRA and YSYEKL. The CDR3 spans 14 residues. Deletions cut 3 bases from V and 2 bases from J, with 11 bases between.